Listed here are 10 T cell receptor beta chains from one sample, sequenced in a study of blood T cell repertoires in COVID-19. The repertoire was sequenced with immunoSEQ multiplex PCR; TCRdb's copy has only in-frame clones and lacks some. Among about 77,000 clones listed, roughly nine tenths were seen once. The sequenced material came from peripheral blood. The receptors originated from a woman of 80 years or more with active or convalescent COVID-19.

The genes are TRBV28 and TRBJ1-2; 8 bases are a match to TRBD1. Unmatched junction bases numbered 7, after V lost 5 bases and J lost 5 bases. The CDR3 contains 14 residues. Germline CDR1 is MDHEN and CDR2 is SYDVKM. CDR3 amino acids: CASSPGGAYYGYTF. DNA for the CDR3: TGTGCCAGCAGTCCAGGGGGCGCGTATTATGGCTACACCTTC.

The gene calls are TRBV6-6 and TRBJ2-3, with D possibly TRBD1 on 7 matching bases. The germline V gene encodes CDR1 MNHNY and CDR2 SVGAGI (reference sequence). There are 15 residues in the CDR3. Trimming removed 6 bases from V and 3 bases from J, with 16 bases in between. This CDR3 is CASSNGGGGTDTQYF. CDR3 nucleotides: TGTGCCAGCAGCAACGGAGGGGGCGGGACAGATACGCAGTATTTT.

This chain connects TRBV7-9 to TRBJ1-1; TRBD1 might be the D (5 bases). The germline gives CDR1 SEHNR, CDR2 FQNEAQ (reference sequence). V was trimmed by 6 bases and J by 7 bases, leaving 18 bases between them. The CDR3 runs 14 residues. The CDR3 DNA reads as TGTGCCAGCAGTCCAGGGTACCAGGCTAGTGAAGCTTTCTTT. Amino acid sequence: CASSPGYQASEAFF.

The chain uses TRBV6-4 and TRBJ2-1; 9 nucleotides agree with TRBD2. This CDR3 is 17 amino acids long. The V gene's germline CDR1 is MRHNA and CDR2 SNTAGT. V trimming: 3 bases; J trimming: 7 bases; junction bases outside the gene matches: 13. The CDR3 reads CASSESPGGGAHNEQFF. CDR3 bases: TGTGCCAGCAGTGAGAGTCCGGGCGGGGGGGCCCATAATGAGCAGTTCTTC.

CDR3 region: CASTTGQGAYEQYF. The CDR3 bases are TGCGCCAGCACCACCGGACAGGGGGCCTACGAGCAGTACTTC. This chain connects TRBV10-2 to TRBJ2-7; 10 bases line up with TRBD1. Germline V gene data show CDR1 as WSHSY and CDR2 as SAAADI. Germline trimming cut 7 bases from V and 2 bases from J; bases unmatched to any gene: 5. This CDR3 contains 14 residues.

This clone appeared once. The chain carries TRBV4-2 and TRBJ2-7; 10 positions match TRBD2. V lost 0 bases to trimming and J lost 4 bases; unmatched junction nucleotides: 6. This CDR3 has 16 amino acids. Germline CDR1 reads LGHNA; CDR2 reads YNFKEQ. The CDR3 nucleotides are TGTGCCAGCAGCCAAGATTGGTCTAGCGGGGGTTACGAGCAGTACTTC. Amino acids: CASSQDWSSGGYEQYF.

V usage is TRBV28 and J usage is TRBJ1-2, with D perhaps TRBD1 (5 bases). This CDR3 has 14 residues. Germline V gene data show CDR1 as MDHEN and CDR2 as SYDVKM. Trimming cost V 7 bases and J 8 bases, with 20 bases left between them. The CDR3 is CASKLPGTPQGYTF. The DNA of the CDR3 is TGTGCCAGCAAGCTACCCGGGACTCCTCAGGGCTACACCTTC.

The CDR3 region is CASSYPGDSNQPQHF. Here the CDR3 DNA reads TGTGCCAGCAGCTATCCAGGGGATAGCAATCAGCCCCAGCATTTT. V is TRBV5-8 and J is TRBJ1-5, with D perhaps matching TRBD1 (6 bases). The germline V gene encodes CDR1 SGHTS and CDR2 YDEGEE. The CDR3 extends over 15 amino acids. With 3 bases removed from V and 0 bases from J, the gap between germline ends came to 10 bases.

The chain links TRBV2 to TRBJ1-6; TRBD1 matches at 8 bases. Trimming cost V 7 bases and J 9 bases; bases outside gene matches: 5. CDR1 is SNHLY, CDR2 FYNNEI, per germline. This CDR3 is built from 13 residues. CDR3 sequence reads: CASKEQGVSPLHF. CDR3 nucleotide sequence: TGTGCCAGCAAGGAACAGGGGGTTTCACCCCTCCACTTT.

The chain combines TRBV7-9 with TRBJ1-4; the match to TRBD1 covers 7 bases. The CDR3 loop spans 15 amino acids. Looked up from germline, CDR1 is SEHNR and CDR2 is FQNEAQ (reference sequence). V gave up 4 bases and J gave up 7 bases; unmatched junction bases: 9. The CDR3 loop is CASSSQGNSGEKLFF. DNA of the CDR3: TGTGCCAGCAGCTCACAGGGGAACTCGGGTGAAAAACTGTTTTTT. Based on the CDR3 plus reference TRBV7-9 and TRBJ1-4, the full variable domain is DTGVSQNPRHKITKRGQNVTFRCDPISEHNRLYWYRQTLGQGPEFLTYFQNEAQLEKSRLLSDRFSAERPKGSFSTLEIQRTEQGDSAMYLCASSSQGNSGEKLFFGSGTQLSVL.